Each of the 21 T cell receptor beta chains below was sequenced from the same sample in a study of cytomegalovirus exposure and HLA in healthy donors. The PCR was carried out with 60 Vbeta primers and 13 Jbeta primers. Data came from immunoSEQ multiplex PCR; TCRdb stores just in-frame clones and leaves some out. The sample contains around 150,000 clones, roughly 80% of which appear only once. Sequenced input: PBMCs. The source is a boy aged 2-15 years in good health and CMV-seronegative.

The genes are TRBV10-3 and TRBJ2-7, with a weak D call TRBD1 (5 bases). Trimming removed 2 bases at V and 5 bases at J, with 7 bases between. The CDR3 spans 12 residues. The germline CDR1 and CDR2 sequences are ENHRY and SYGVKD. The CDR3 loop reads CAISEVGDEQYF. CDR3 DNA: TGTGCCATCAGTGAGGTAGGGGACGAGCAGTACTTC.

V is TRBV6-1 and J is TRBJ1-2, with 7 bases fitting TRBD1. This CDR3 region has 13 residues. V lost 6 bases to trimming and J lost 6 bases; unmatched junction nucleotides: 7. CDR1 and CDR2 (germline): MNHNS, SASEGT. CDR3 amino acids: CASRAYGQDGYTF. The CDR3 DNA is TGTGCCAGCAGAGCTTACGGACAGGATGGCTACACCTTC.

The chain combines TRBV9 with TRBJ2-7, with 9 bases aligning to TRBD1. The CDR3 sequence is 14 residues long. Trimming cost V 4 bases and J 4 bases; bases outside gene matches: 6. Germline CDR1 SGDLS, CDR2 YYNGEE. CDR3 residues: CASSLGDREYEQYF. CDR3 bases: TGTGCCAGCAGCCTCGGGGACAGGGAGTACGAGCAGTACTTC.

The chain links TRBV20-1 to TRBJ1-1, with 8 bases that match TRBD1. With 5 bases clipped from V and 11 bases from J, the junction kept 7 bases outside the gene matches. This CDR3 region has 11 residues. The germline CDR1 and CDR2 sequences are DFQATT and SNEGSKA (reference sequence). CDR3 residues: CSAEHRGWAFF. CDR3 DNA sequence: TGCAGTGCTGAACACAGGGGGTGGGCTTTCTTT.

The chain is built from TRBV27 and TRBJ2-1, with 8 nucleotides matching TRBD2. CDR3 length equals 18 residues. Germline V gene sequence: CDR1 MNHEY, CDR2 SMNVEV (reference sequence). J was trimmed by 4 bases and V by 3 bases; bases with no gene match: 14. In nucleotides, the CDR3 is TGTGCCAGCAGTTTCGGGGGGGTTGGGCTTATCTCATACAATGAGCAGTTCTTC. This sequence encodes CASSFGGVGLISYNEQFF.

As to this clone: The germline gene is not matched at one end of the junction; a read error may be the cause. The gene calls are TRBV7-9 and TRBJ1-2; 9 bases are shared with TRBD1. The germline V gene has CDR1 SEHNR and CDR2 FQNEAQ (reference sequence). The CDR3 has 15 residues. CDR3 amino acids: CASSLAGQGYGGYTF. Written as DNA, the CDR3 is TGTGCCAGCAGCCTAGCGGGACAGGGTTATGGTGGCTACACCTTC.

The chain carries TRBV7-9 and TRBJ2-1, with D perhaps matching TRBD1 (5 bases). The CDR3 contains 16 residues. V shed 3 bases and J shed 0 bases, with 12 bases lying between them. In germline, CDR1 is SEHNR, CDR2 FQNEAQ (reference sequence). The CDR3 sequence is CASSFSLQVSYNEQFF. The DNA of the CDR3 is TGTGCCAGCAGCTTCTCCCTACAGGTCTCCTACAATGAGCAGTTCTTC.

This chain uses TRBV20-1 with TRBJ1-1; unclear D gene. CDR3 length equals 11 residues. Per germline, CDR1 DFQATT and CDR2 SNEGSKA (reference sequence). Trimming shortened V by 2 bases and J by 3 bases, and 4 bases separated the two germline ends. The CDR3 DNA is TGCAGTGCTAGATCCGACACTGAAGCTTTCTTT. As protein: CSARSDTEAFF.

This rearrangement joins TRBV5-6 to TRBJ1-1; TRBD1 might be the D (6 bases). Germline CDR1 SGHDT, CDR2 YYEEEE. Trimming cost V 3 bases and J 7 bases, with 10 bases left between them. This CDR3 spans 12 amino acids. CDR3 loop: CASSSRTVEAFF. In nucleotides, the CDR3 is TGTGCCAGCAGCTCCCGGACAGTTGAAGCTTTCTTT.

This chain links TRBV28 with TRBJ2-3, with TRBD1 identical over 7 bases. Trimming removed 3 bases from V and 0 bases from J; junction bases left unmatched: 3. The CDR3 is made up of 15 amino acids. CDR1 MDHEN and CDR2 SYDVKM come from the germline V gene. The CDR3 nucleotides are TGTGCCAGCAGTTTGGAGGACAGGAGCACAGATACGCAGTATTTT. The encoded protein is CASSLEDRSTDTQYF.

The rearrangement joins TRBV6-6 to TRBJ1-1; D unclear. The CDR3 spans 15 residues. Germline assignment: CDR1 MNHNY and CDR2 SVGAGI (reference sequence). V was clipped by 11 bases and J by 5 bases, with 24 bases between them. The CDR3 loop reads CACEGYTSKETEAFF. CDR3 nucleotide sequence: TGTGCCTGCGAGGGTTATACCTCGAAGGAGACTGAAGCTTTCTTT.

The rearrangement uses TRBV5-6 and TRBJ1-2; 7 bases match TRBD1. Unmatched junction bases numbered 17, after V lost 4 bases and J lost 8 bases. CDR3 length equals 16 residues. The germline gives CDR1 SGHDT, CDR2 YYEEEE. The CDR3 sequence: CASSPEPQGPSWGYTF. CDR3 sequence (DNA): TGTGCCAGCAGCCCTGAACCACAGGGGCCGAGTTGGGGCTACACCTTC.

The chain is built from TRBV6-6 and TRBJ2-7; 8 nucleotides agree with TRBD1. The CDR3 has 13 amino acids. V lost 10 bases and J lost 2; bases outside the gene matches: 7. Germline loops: CDR1 MNHNY, CDR2 SVGAGI (reference sequence). CDR3 region: CATRTGSTYEQYF. CDR3 bases: TGTGCCACCCGGACAGGGAGCACCTACGAGCAGTACTTC.

The V and J genes are TRBV7-9 and TRBJ2-7; no definite D call. Looked up from germline, CDR1 is SEHNR and CDR2 is FQNEAQ (reference sequence). The V end lost 2 bases, the J end lost 3 bases, and 14 bases lay between the germline ends. The CDR3 sequence is 15 residues long. This CDR3 reads CASSLMESANYEQYF. CDR3 DNA sequence: TGTGCCAGCAGCTTAATGGAGTCCGCGAACTACGAGCAGTACTTC.

This chain links TRBV28 with TRBJ2-3, with TRBD1 matching over 8 bases. After removal of 4 bases from V and 1 base from J, the junction contained 4 bases not matched to a gene. This CDR3 is built from 15 residues. Germline loops: CDR1 MDHEN, CDR2 SYDVKM. The CDR3 DNA sequence: TGTGCCAGCAGTTGGAAGACAGGGGGCACAGATACGCAGTATTTT. Translating it yields CASSWKTGGTDTQYF.

This chain joins TRBV30 and TRBJ1-2; D is uncertain. With 2 bases removed from V and 4 bases from J, the gap between germline ends came to 5 bases. The CDR3 is made up of 11 amino acids. CDR1 and CDR2 (germline): GTSNPN, SVGIG (reference sequence). This CDR3 is CAWSFRYGYTF. The DNA for the CDR3 is TGTGCCTGGAGTTTCCGCTATGGCTACACCTTC.

The chain is built from TRBV12-5 and TRBJ2-2, with a tentative D call TRBD1 (6 bases). V dropped 6 bases and J dropped 9 bases, with 20 bases sitting between them. CDR1 is LGHNT, CDR2 FRNRAP, per germline. The CDR3 has 15 amino acids. CDR3 coding DNA: TGTGCTAGTGGCTCTCGACAGGCACCCTATCGGGAGCTGTTTTTT. It encodes CASGSRQAPYRELFF.

This chain connects TRBV6-5 to TRBJ2-7; D gene unclear. CDR3 length: 14 residues. The V gene's germline CDR1 is MNHEY and CDR2 SVGAGI. Trimming stripped 7 bases from V and 1 base from J, with 14 bases between. As DNA, the CDR3 is TGTGCCAGCATCCTAGGATTACTATCCTACGAGCAGTACTTC. It encodes CASILGLLSYEQYF.

This rearrangement joins TRBV10-3 to TRBJ2-2, with D tentatively TRBD2 (6 bases). CDR3 length equals 14 residues. CDR1 ENHRY and CDR2 SYGVKD come from the germline V gene. Trimming removed 8 bases at V and 4 bases at J, with 14 bases between. The CDR3 protein is CAIEGGARTGELFF. The CDR3 bases are TGTGCCATCGAAGGCGGGGCCCGCACCGGGGAGCTGTTTTTT.

V gene TRBV6-8 combines with J gene TRBJ1-1; 7 bases match TRBD1. The CDR3 totals 16 residues. The germline V gene has CDR1 MNHGY and CDR2 SAAAGT. The J segment lost 7 bases and the V segment lost 5 bases, leaving 16 bases of the junction unmatched. CDR3 DNA: TGTGCCAGCAGTCAAGAACAGACAGGGTGGGAAGATGAAGCTTTCTTT. Translating it yields CASSQEQTGWEDEAFF.

The rearrangement links TRBV12-5 to TRBJ2-3, with 9 bases lining up with TRBD1. CDR3 size: 14 residues. Germline assignment: CDR1 LGHNT and CDR2 FRNRAP. The ends lost 9 bases at V and 10 bases at J; junction bases unmatched: 14. CDR3 region: CASLGTGSPQSQYF. The CDR3 coding sequence is TGTGCTAGCCTCGGGACAGGGAGTCCCCAGTCGCAGTATTTT.